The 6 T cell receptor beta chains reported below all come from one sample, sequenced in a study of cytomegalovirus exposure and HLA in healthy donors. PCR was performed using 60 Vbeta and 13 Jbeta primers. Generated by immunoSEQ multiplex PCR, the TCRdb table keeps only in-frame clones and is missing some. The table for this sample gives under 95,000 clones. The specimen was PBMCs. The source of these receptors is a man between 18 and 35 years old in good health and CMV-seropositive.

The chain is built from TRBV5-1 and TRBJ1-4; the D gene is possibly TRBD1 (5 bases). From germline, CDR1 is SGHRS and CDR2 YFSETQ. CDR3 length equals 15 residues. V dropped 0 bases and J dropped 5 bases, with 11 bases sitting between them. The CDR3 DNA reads TGCGCCAGCAGCTTGGGTATTGCAGGGAATGAAAAACTGTTTTTT. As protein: CASSLGIAGNEKLFF.

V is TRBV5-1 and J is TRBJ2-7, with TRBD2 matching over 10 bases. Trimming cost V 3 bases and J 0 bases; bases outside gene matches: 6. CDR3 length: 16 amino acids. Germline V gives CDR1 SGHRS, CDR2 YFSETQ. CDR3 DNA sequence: TGCGCCAGCAGCTGGACACTAGCGGGGAGCTCCTACGAGCAGTACTTC. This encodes CASSWTLAGSSYEQYF.

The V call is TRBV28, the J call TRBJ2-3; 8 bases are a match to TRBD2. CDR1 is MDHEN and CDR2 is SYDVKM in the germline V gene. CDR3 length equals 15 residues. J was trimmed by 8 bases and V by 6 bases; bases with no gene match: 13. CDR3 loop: CASRTGTRYLGTQYF. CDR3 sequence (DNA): TGTGCCAGCAGAACCGGGACTAGGTATCTCGGTACGCAGTATTTT.

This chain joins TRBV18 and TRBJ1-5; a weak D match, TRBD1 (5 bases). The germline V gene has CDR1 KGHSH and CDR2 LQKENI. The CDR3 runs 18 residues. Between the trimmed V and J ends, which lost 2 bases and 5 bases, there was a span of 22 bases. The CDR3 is CASSPGRRDLKIDQPQHF. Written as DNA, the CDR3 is TGTGCCAGCTCACCAGGCAGGAGGGACCTCAAAATCGATCAGCCCCAGCATTTT.

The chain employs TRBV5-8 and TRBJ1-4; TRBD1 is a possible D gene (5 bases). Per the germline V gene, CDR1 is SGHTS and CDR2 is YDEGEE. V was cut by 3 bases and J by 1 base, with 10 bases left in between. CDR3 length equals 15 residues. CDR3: CASSWRQLTNEKLFF. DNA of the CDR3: TGTGCCAGCAGCTGGCGACAGCTAACTAATGAAAAACTGTTTTTT.

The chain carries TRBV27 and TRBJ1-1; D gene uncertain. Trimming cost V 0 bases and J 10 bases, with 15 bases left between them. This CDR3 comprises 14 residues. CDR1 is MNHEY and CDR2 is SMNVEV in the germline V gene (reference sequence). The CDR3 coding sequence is TGTGCCAGCAGTTTATCGAAGGTAGCCCCGAGAGCTTTCTTT. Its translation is CASSLSKVAPRAFF.